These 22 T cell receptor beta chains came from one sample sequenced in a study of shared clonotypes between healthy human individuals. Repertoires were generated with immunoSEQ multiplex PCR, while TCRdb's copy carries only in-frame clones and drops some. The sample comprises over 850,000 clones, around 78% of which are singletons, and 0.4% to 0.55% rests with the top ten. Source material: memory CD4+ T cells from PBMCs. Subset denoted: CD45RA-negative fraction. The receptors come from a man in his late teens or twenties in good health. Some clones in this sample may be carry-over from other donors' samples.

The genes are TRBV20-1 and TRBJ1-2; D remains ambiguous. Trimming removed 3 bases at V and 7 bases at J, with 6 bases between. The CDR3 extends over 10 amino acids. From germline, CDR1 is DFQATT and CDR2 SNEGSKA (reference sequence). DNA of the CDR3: TGCAGTGCTAGTGATCGTGGCTACACCTTC. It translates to CSASDRGYTF.

The CDR3 is CASSFWGMGEKLFF. CDR3 nucleotide sequence: TGTGCCAGCAGTTTCTGGGGGATGGGTGAAAAACTGTTTTTT. The chain couples TRBV28 to TRBJ1-4; D might be TRBD1 (5 bases). V shed 3 bases and J shed 7 bases, with 12 bases lying between them. CDR1 MDHEN and CDR2 SYDVKM come from the germline V gene. This CDR3 region has 14 residues.

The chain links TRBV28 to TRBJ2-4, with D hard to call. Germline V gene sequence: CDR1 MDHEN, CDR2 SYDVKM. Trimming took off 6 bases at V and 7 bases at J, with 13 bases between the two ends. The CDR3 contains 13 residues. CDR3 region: CASSQNSLNIQYF. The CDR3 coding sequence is TGTGCCAGCAGCCAAAATAGCTTGAACATTCAGTACTTC. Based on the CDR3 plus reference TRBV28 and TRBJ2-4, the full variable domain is DVKVTQSSRYLVKRTGEKVFLECVQDMDHENMFWYRQDPGLGLRLIYFSYDVKMKEKGDIPEGYSVSREKKERFSLILESASTNQTSMYLCASSQNSLNIQYFGAGTRLSVL.

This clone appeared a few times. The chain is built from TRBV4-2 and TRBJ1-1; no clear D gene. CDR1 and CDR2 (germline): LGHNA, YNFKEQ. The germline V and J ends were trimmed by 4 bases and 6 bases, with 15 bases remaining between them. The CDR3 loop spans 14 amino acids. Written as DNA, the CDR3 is TGTGCCAGCAGCCGAGAGGAGGGTGGGTCTGAAGCTTTCTTT. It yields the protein CASSREEGGSEAFF.

The CDR3 protein is CASSLSGDREGTF. CDR3 bases: TGTGCCAGCAGTTTATCCGGGGACAGGGAAGGCACCTTC. This sequence joins TRBV28 and TRBJ1-2; 9 nucleotides match TRBD1. Germline CDR1 reads MDHEN; CDR2 reads SYDVKM. This CDR3 has 13 amino acids. V shed 1 base and J 13 bases; nucleotides not matched to a gene: 7.

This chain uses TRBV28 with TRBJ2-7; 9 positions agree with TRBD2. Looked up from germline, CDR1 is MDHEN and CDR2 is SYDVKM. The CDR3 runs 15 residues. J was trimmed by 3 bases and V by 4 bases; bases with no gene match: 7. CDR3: CASSSQRGVNYEQYF. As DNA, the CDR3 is TGTGCCAGCAGTTCTCAGCGGGGGGTGAACTACGAGCAGTACTTC.

Written as DNA, the CDR3 is TGTGCCAGCAGCTTACTAGCGGGAGTAACAGATACGCAGTATTTT. Protein product: CASSLLAGVTDTQYF. The genes are TRBV11-2 and TRBJ2-3; 10 bases agree with TRBD2. There are 15 residues in the CDR3. Trimming took 2 bases from V and 3 from J; bases not matched to a gene: 2. The germline CDR1 and CDR2 sequences are SGHAT and FQNNGV.

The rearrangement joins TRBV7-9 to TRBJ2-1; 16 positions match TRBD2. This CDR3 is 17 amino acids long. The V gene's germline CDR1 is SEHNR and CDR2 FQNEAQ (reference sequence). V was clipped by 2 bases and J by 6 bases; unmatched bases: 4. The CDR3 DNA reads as TGTGCCAGCAGCTTACAGGGACTAGCGGGAGGGCGCAATGAGCAGTTCTTC. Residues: CASSLQGLAGGRNEQFF.

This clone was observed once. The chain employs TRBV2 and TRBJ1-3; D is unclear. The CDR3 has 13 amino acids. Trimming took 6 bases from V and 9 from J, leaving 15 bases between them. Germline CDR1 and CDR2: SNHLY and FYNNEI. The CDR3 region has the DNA TGTGCCAGCAGCGGCTCGGGCCCCGGCACCATATATTTT. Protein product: CASSGSGPGTIYF.

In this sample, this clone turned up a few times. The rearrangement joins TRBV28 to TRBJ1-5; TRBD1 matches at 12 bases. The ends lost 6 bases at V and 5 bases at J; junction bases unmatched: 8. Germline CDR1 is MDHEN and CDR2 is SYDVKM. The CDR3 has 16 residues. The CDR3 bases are TGTGCCAGCAGGCGAGGGGACAGGGGGCAAGATCAGCCCCAGCATTTT. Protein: CASRRGDRGQDQPQHF.

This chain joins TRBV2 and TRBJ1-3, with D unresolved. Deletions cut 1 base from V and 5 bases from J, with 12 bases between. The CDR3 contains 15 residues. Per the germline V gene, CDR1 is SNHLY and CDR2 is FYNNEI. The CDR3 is CASSEVGGLRNTIYF. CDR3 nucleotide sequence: TGTGCCAGCAGTGAAGTTGGCGGACTGCGAAACACCATATATTTT.

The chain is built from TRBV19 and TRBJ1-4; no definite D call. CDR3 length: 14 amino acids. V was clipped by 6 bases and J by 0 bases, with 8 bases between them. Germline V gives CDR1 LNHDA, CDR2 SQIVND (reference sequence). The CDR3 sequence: CASSEYATNEKLFF. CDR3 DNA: TGTGCCAGTAGCGAATATGCAACTAATGAAAAACTGTTTTTT.

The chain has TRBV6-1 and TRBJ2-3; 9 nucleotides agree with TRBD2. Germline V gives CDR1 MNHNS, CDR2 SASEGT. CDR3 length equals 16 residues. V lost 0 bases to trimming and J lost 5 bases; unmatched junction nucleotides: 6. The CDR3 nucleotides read TGTGCCAGCAGTGAAGCTAGCGGGGGAATTTTAGATACGCAGTATTTT. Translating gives CASSEASGGILDTQYF.

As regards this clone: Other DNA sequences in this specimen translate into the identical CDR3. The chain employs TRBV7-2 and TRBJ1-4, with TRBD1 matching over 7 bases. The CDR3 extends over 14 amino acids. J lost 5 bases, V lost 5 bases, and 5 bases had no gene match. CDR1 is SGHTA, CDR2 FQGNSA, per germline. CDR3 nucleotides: TGTGCCAGCAGCCCCGGGACAGCGAATGAAAAACTGTTTTTT. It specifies CASSPGTANEKLFF.

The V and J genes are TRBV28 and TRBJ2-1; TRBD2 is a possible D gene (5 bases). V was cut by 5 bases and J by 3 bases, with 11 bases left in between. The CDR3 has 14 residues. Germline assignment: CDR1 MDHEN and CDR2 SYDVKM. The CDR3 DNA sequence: TGTGCCAGCAGTCAACGCCGGGACTACAATGAGCAGTTCTTC. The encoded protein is CASSQRRDYNEQFF.

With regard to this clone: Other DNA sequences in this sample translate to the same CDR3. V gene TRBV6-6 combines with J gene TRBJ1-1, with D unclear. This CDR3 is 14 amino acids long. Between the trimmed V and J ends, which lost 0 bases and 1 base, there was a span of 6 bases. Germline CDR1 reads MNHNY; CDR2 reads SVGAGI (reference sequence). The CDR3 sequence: CASSYSPRNTEAFF. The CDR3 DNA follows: TGTGCCAGCAGTTACTCGCCCAGGAACACTGAAGCTTTCTTT.

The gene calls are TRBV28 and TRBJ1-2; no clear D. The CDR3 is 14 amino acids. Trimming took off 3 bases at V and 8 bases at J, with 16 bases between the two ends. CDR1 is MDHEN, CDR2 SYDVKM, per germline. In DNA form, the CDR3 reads TGTGCCAGCAGTTTGGGTCTCACTTCCGGGGGCTACACCTTC. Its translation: CASSLGLTSGGYTF.

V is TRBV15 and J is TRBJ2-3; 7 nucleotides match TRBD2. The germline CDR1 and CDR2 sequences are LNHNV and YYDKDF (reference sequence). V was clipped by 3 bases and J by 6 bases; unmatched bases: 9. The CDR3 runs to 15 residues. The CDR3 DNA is TGTGCCACCAGCAGTGAGGGAGGGCCTTGGGATACGCAGTATTTT. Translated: CATSSEGGPWDTQYF.

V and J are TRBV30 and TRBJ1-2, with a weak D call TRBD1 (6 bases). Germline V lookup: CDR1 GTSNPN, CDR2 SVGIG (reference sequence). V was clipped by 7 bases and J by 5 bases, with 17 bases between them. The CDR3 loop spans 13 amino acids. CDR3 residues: CASNWGQGYGYTF. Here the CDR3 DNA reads TGTGCCTCCAATTGGGGGCAGGGGTATGGCTACACCTTC.

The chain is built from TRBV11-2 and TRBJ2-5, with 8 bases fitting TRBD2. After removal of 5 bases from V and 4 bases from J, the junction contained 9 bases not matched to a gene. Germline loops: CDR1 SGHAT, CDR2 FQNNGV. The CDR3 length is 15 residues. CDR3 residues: CASSPGGVGGETQYF. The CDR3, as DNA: TGTGCCAGCAGCCCCGGGGGGGTCGGAGGAGAGACCCAGTACTTC.

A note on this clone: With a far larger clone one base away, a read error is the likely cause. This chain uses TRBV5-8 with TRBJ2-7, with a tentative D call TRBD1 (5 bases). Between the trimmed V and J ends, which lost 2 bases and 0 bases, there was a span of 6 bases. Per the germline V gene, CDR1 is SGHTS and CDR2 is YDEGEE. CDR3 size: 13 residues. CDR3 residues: CASSFDSSYEQYF. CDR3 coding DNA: TGTGCCAGCAGCTTTGACAGCTCCTACGAGCAGTACTTC.

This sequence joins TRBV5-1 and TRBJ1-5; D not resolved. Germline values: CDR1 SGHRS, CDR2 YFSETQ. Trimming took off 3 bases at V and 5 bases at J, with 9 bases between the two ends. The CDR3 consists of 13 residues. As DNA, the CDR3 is TGCGCCAGCAGCTCCTCGTCGGATCAGCCCCAGCATTTT. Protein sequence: CASSSSSDQPQHF.